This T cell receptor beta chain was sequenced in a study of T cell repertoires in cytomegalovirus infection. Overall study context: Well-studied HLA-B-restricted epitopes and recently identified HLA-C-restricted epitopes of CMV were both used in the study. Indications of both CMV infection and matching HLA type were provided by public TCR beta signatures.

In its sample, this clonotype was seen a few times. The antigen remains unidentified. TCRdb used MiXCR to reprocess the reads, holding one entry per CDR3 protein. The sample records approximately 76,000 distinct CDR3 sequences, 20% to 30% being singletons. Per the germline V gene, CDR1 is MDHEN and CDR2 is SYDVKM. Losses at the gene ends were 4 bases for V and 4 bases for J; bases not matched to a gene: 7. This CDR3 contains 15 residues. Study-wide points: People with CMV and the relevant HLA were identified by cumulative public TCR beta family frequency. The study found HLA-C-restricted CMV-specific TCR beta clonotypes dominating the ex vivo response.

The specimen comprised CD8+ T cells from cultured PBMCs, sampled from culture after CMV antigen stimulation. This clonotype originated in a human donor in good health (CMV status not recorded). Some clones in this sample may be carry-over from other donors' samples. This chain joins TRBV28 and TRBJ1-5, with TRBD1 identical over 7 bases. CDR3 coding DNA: TGTGCCAGCAGTTCCAGGGGGGGCCGGAATCAGCCCCAGCATTTT. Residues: CASSSRGGRNQPQHF.